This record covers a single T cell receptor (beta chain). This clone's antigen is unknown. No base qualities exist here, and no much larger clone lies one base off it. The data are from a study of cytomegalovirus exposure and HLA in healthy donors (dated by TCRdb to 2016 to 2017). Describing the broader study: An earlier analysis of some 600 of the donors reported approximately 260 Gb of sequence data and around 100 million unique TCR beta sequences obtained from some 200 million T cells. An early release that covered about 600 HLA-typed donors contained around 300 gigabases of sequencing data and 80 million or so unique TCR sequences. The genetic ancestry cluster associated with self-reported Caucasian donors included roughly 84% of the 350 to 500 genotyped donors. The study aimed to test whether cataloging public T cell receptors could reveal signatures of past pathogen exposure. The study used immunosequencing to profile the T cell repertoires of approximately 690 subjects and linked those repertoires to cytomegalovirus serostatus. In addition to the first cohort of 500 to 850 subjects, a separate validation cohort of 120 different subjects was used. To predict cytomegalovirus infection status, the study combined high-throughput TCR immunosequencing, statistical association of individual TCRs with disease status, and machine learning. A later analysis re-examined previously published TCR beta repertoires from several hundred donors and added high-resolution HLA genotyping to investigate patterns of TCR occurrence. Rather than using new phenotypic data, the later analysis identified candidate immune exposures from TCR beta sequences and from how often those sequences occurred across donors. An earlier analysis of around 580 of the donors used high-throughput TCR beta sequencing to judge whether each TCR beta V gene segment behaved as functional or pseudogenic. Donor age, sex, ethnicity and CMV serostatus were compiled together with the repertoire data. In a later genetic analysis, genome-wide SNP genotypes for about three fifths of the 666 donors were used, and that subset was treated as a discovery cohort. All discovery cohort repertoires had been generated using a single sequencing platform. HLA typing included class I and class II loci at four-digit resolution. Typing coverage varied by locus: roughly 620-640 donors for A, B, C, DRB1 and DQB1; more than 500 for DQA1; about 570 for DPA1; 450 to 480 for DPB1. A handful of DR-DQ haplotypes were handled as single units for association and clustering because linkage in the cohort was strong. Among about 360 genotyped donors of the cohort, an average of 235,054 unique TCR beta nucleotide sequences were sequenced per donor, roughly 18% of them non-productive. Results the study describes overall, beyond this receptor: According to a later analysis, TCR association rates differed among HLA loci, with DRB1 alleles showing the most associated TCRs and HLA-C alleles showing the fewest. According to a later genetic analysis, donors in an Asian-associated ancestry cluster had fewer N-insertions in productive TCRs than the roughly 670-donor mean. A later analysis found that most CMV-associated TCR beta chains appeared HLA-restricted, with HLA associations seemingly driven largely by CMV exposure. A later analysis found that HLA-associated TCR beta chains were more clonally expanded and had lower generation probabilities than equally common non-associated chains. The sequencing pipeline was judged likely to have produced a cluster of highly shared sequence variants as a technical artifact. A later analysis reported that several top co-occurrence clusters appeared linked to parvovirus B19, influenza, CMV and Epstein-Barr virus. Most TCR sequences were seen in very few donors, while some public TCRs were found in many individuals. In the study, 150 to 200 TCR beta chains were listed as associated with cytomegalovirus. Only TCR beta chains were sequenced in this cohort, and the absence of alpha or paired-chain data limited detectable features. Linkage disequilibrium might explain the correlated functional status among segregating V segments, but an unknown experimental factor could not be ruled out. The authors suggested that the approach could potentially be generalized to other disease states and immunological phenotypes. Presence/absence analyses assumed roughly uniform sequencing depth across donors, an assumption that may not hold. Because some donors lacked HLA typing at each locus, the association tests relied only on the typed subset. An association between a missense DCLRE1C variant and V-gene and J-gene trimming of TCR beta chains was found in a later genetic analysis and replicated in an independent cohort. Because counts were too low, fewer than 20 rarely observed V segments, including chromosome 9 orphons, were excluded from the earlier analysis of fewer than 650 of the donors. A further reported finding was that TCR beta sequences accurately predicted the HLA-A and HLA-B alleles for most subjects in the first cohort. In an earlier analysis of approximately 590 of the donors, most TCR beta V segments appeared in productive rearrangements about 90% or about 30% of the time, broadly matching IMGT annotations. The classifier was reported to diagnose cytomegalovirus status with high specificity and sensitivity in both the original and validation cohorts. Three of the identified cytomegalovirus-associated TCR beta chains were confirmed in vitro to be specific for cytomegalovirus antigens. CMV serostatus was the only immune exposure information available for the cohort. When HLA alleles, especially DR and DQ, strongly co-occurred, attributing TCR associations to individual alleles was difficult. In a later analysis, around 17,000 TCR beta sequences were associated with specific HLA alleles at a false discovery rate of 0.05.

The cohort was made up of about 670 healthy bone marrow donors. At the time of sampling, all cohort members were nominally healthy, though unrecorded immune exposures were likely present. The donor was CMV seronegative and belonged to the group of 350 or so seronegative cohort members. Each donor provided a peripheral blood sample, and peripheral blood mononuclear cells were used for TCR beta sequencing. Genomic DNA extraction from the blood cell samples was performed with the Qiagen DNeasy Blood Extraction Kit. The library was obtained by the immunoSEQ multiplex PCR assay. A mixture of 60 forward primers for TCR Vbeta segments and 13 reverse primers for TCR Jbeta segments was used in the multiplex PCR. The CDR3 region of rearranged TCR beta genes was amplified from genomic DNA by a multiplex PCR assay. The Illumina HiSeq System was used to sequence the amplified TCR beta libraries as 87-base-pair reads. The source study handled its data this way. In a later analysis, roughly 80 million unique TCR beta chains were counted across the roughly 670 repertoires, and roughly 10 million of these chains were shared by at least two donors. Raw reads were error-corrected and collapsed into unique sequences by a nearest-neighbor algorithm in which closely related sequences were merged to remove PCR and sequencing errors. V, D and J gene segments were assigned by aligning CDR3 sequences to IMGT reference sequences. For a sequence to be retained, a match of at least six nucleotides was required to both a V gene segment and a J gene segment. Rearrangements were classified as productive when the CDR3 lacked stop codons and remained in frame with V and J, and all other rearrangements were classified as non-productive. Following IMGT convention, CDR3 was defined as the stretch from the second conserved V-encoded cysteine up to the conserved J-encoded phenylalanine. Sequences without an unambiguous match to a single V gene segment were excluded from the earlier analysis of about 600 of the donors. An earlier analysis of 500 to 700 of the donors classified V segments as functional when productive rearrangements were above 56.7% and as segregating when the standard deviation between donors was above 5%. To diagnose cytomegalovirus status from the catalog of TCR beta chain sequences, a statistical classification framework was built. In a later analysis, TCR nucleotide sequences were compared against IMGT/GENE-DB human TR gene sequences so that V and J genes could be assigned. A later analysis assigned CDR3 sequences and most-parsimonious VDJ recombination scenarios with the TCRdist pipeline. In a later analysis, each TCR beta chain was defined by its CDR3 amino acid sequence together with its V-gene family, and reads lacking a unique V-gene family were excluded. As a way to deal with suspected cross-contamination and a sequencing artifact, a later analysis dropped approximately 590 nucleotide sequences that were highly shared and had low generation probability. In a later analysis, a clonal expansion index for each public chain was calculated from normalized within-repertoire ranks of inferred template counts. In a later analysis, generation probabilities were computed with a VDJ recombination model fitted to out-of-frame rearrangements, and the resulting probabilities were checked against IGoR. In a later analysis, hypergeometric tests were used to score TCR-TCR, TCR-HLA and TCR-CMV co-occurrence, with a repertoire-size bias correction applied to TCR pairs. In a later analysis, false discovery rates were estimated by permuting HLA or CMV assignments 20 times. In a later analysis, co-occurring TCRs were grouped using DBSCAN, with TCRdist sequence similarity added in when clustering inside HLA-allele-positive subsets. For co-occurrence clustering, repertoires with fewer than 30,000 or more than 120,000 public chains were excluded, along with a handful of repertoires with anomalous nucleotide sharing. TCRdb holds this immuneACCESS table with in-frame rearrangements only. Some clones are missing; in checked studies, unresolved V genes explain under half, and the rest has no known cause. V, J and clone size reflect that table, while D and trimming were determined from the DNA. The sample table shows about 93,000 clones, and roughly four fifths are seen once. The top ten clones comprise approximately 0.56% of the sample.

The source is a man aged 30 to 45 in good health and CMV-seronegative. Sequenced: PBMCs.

In nucleotides, the sequence is TGTGCCAGCAGCAAAAACGGGATAGTCTCCTATAATTCACCCCTCCACTTT. Translated, this is CASSKNGIVSYNSPLHF. The V and J genes are TRBV7-2 and TRBJ1-6; the D gene identity is not certain. Reading from cysteine to phenylalanine, the CDR3 counts 17 amino acids. The DNA shown is the 51-base CDR3, in frame from base 1. Trimming removed 5 bases from V and 0 bases from J, leaving 14 bases between the germline ends. Via the germline V gene, CDR1 is SGHTA and CDR2 FQGNSA.